These T cell receptor beta chains were read from a single sample in a study of beta chain features in type 1 diabetes. Sequencing was performed with immunoSEQ multiplex PCR; in TCRdb, only in-frame clones are kept and a portion is missing. The table lists some 360,000 clones, about 20% of them singletons, with under 0.055% in the top ten. Sequenced: naive CD4+ T cells from blood. These receptors all come from a woman between 18 and 30 years old in good health. The CDR3 runs from the conserved cysteine through the conserved F or W. A D gene is named only where the DNA matches it firmly. Not all rows give a size; the values are once, few, many and, for expanded clones, a class.

d_call	v_call	clone_size	j_call	cdr3_nt	cdr3_aa
NA	TRBV30	few	TRBJ1-1	TGTGCCTGGAGTGTCCAAGGGGACACTGAAGCTTTCTTT	CAWSVQGDTEAFF
NA	TRBV5-1	few	TRBJ2-1	TGCGCCAGCAGCTTGGGGTCAGGATACAATGAGCAGTTCTTC	CASSLGSGYNEQFF
NA	TRBV2	NA	TRBJ2-5	TGTGCCAGCAGCCGGGAGACCCAGTACTTC	CASSRETQYF
NA	TRBV29-1	few	TRBJ1-1	TGCAGCGTGAGGGGACAAGCGAACACTGAAGCTTTCTTT	CSVRGQANTEAFF
NA	TRBV5-1	few	TRBJ2-7	TGCGCCAGCAGCTTGGCCGTGTTACGGCGGTCCTACGAGCAGTACTTC	CASSLAVLRRSYEQYF
TRBD2	TRBV7-9	NA	TRBJ2-1	TGTGCCAGCAGCCTCGGGGGGAGCAATGAGCAGTTCTTC	CASSLGGSNEQFF
TRBD2	TRBV18	NA	TRBJ2-7	TGTGCCAGCTCGCTGACTAGCGGGAGCCACTACGAGCAGTACTTC	CASSLTSGSHYEQYF
NA	TRBV30	NA	TRBJ1-4	TGTGCCTGGAGTACACCCGGGACAAGATCTCTCGAACTGTTTTTT	CAWSTPGTRSLELFF
NA	TRBV2	few	TRBJ2-7	TGTGCCAGCAGTGCTCAGGGGCTCTCCTACGAGCAGTACTTC	CASSAQGLSYEQYF
NA	TRBV18	few	TRBJ1-2	TGTGCCAGCTCACTTGGAACAGGGACGGACGGCTACACCTTC	CASSLGTGTDGYTF
TRBD1	TRBV7-2	few	TRBJ2-7	TGTGCCAGCAGCTTGACAGGGCCGAACTACGAGCAGTACTTC	CASSLTGPNYEQYF
TRBD2	TRBV7-2	few	TRBJ2-7	TGTGCCAGCAGCTTAGGGGGACTAGCCTACGAGCAGTACTTC	CASSLGGLAYEQYF
NA	TRBV5-1	NA	TRBJ1-2	TGCGCCAGCAGCTTCCAGGGTAAAGATGGCTACACCTTC	CASSFQGKDGYTF
TRBD1	TRBV7-2	NA	TRBJ1-2	TGTGCCAGCAGACAACGGGACAGTCGATATGGCTACACCTTC	CASRQRDSRYGYTF
TRBD2	TRBV11-2	NA	TRBJ2-7	TGTGCCAGCAGCACGCCAGGACCGGGACTACTCTACGAGCAGTACTTC	CASSTPGPGLLYEQYF
TRBD1	TRBV2	NA	TRBJ2-7	TGTGCCAGCAGATCTCTTGGGACAGGGGCCTACGAGCAGTACTTC	CASRSLGTGAYEQYF
TRBD2	TRBV9	few	TRBJ2-3	TGTGCCAGCAGCGCCAGACTAGCGGGGGGCTCAGATACGCAGTATTTT	CASSARLAGGSDTQYF
TRBD2	TRBV29-1	few	TRBJ2-1	TGCAGCGCGAACAAACTAGCGGGGTACAATGAGCAGTTCTTC	CSANKLAGYNEQFF
NA	TRBV5-4	few	TRBJ2-5	TGTGCCAGCAGCTCCGGTCAGGGGGGCCGAGAGACCCAGTACTTC	CASSSGQGGRETQYF
TRBD1	TRBV9	few	TRBJ1-1	TGTGCCAGCAGCGTAGGTGGACAGGGCTACACTGAAGCTTTCTTT	CASSVGGQGYTEAFF
TRBD1	TRBV30	few	TRBJ2-7	TGTGCCTGGAGCAACAGGGGAGCCTACGAGCAGTACTTC	CAWSNRGAYEQYF
NA	TRBV18	NA	TRBJ2-5	TGTGCCAGCTCACCTTCAGGGGTCGAGACCCAGTACTTC	CASSPSGVETQYF
NA	TRBV30	NA	TRBJ1-2	TGTGCCTGGAGTAGGGGGGAGGGATATGGCTACACCTTC	CAWSRGEGYGYTF
NA	TRBV5-1	NA	TRBJ1-1	TGCGCCAGCAGCTTGTCCACCAGGAACACTGAAGCTTTCTTT	CASSLSTRNTEAFF
NA	TRBV10-3	NA	TRBJ2-1	TGTGCCATCAGTGGACGGGAGAGCTACAATGAGCAGTTCTTC	CAISGRESYNEQFF
TRBD1	TRBV27	NA	TRBJ2-7	TGTGCCAGCAGTTTATTTGGGACAGGGGGTCTCGAGCAGTACTTC	CASSLFGTGGLEQYF
TRBD1	TRBV4-2	NA	TRBJ1-2	TGTGCCAGCAGCCAGTCCGGGACAGGGGCTAACTATGGCTACACCTTC	CASSQSGTGANYGYTF
NA	TRBV7-9	NA	TRBJ1-5	TGTGCCAGCAGCCACTCCGATAGCAATCAGCCCCAGCATTTT	CASSHSDSNQPQHF
NA	TRBV25-1	few	TRBJ1-1	TGTGCCAGCAGTGAGATTAAGAACTCCCGGGACACTGAAGCTTTCTTT	CASSEIKNSRDTEAFF
NA	TRBV5-1	NA	TRBJ2-3	TGCGCCAGCAGCTTGGCTCCAGGGATCACAGATACGCAGTATTTT	CASSLAPGITDTQYF
NA	TRBV7-8	NA	TRBJ1-1	TGTGCCAGCAGGAAGATGACAGGCACTGAAGCTTTCTTT	CASRKMTGTEAFF
NA	TRBV25-1	once	TRBJ1-1	TGTGCCAGCAGTGGTTCCCCAGGGGACACTGAAGCTTTCTTT	CASSGSPGDTEAFF
TRBD1	TRBV7-2	NA	TRBJ2-7	TGTGCCAGCAGCTTAGGTACTTGGGGACAGGGATCCCACGAGCAGTACTTC	CASSLGTWGQGSHEQYF
TRBD2	TRBV2	few	TRBJ2-7	TGTGCCAGCAGCGAAGGACTAGCGGGAAACTACGAGCAGTACTTC	CASSEGLAGNYEQYF
NA	TRBV12-5	NA	TRBJ2-6	TGTGCTAGTGGTTTGGCGGTCACCGTCCTAGGTGGGGCCAACGTCCTGACTTTC	CASGLAVTVLGGANVLTF
TRBD2	TRBV30	few	TRBJ2-1	TGTGCCTGGAGCCGGGAGGATGAGCAGTTCTTC	CAWSREDEQFF
NA	TRBV7-8	few	TRBJ1-1	TGTGCCAGCAGCTTGAGGAGACTCAACACTGAAGCTTTCTTT	CASSLRRLNTEAFF